This passage covers 32 T cell receptor beta chains from one sample sequenced in a study of shared clonotypes between healthy human individuals. Sequencing was performed with immunoSEQ multiplex PCR; in TCRdb, only in-frame clones are kept and a portion is missing. The sample lists about 2.3 million clones, roughly 93% occurring once. Sequenced material: naive CD4+ T cells from PBMCs. Subset described: CD45RA+ positively selected. The source of these receptors is a man between 18 and 29 years old in good health. Some clones in this sample may be carry-over from other donors' samples.

This clone was seen only a few times. The V gene is TRBV19, the J gene TRBJ1-5; D might be TRBD1 (5 bases). V was cut by 2 bases and J by 0 bases, with 11 bases left in between. Germline-derived CDR1 and CDR2 are LNHDA and SQIVND (reference sequence). The CDR3 is made up of 16 amino acids. The CDR3 spells CASSIRDPNSNQPQHF. The CDR3 DNA sequence: TGTGCCAGTAGTATACGGGACCCTAATAGCAATCAGCCCCAGCATTTT.

The rearrangement joins TRBV4-1 to TRBJ2-5; D possibly corresponds to TRBD2 (5 bases). CDR1 is MGHRA and CDR2 is YSYEKL in the germline V gene. This CDR3 has 14 residues. Deletions cut 1 base from V and 5 bases from J, with 11 bases between. CDR3 DNA: TGCGCCAGCAGCCAAGTCTCGACGGGGGAGACCCAGTACTTC. This codes for CASSQVSTGETQYF.

This sequence joins TRBV28 and TRBJ2-3; 10 bases fit TRBD2. The CDR3 loop spans 18 amino acids. Germline V gene sequence: CDR1 MDHEN, CDR2 SYDVKM. The V segment lost 6 bases and the J segment 4 bases; nucleotides outside the gene matches: 16. Here the CDR3 DNA reads TGTGCCAGCAGCTACTCTTCCAGCGGGAGGGCTGGTGCAGATACGCAGTATTTT. Amino acid sequence: CASSYSSSGRAGADTQYF.

This chain connects TRBV9 to TRBJ2-1; D could derive from TRBD1 or TRBD2 (6 bases each). Germline loops: CDR1 SGDLS, CDR2 YYNGEE. The CDR3 is made up of 15 amino acids. The V gene lost 4 bases and the J gene lost 3 bases, with 14 bases spanning the gap. The CDR3, as DNA: TGTGCCAGCAGCCCCGAGGGGGGAATCTACAATGAGCAGTTCTTC. It is translated as CASSPEGGIYNEQFF.

The chain is built from TRBV6-1 and TRBJ2-7, with no clear D. The CDR3 loop spans 14 amino acids. Germline CDR1 reads MNHNS; CDR2 reads SASEGT. V shed 7 bases and J shed 0 bases, with 13 bases lying between them. The CDR3: CASTTNPYSYEQYF. Written as DNA, the CDR3 is TGTGCCAGCACCACTAATCCCTACTCCTACGAGCAGTACTTC.

The chain recombines TRBV9 with TRBJ2-2, with 8 bases matching TRBD2. CDR1 is SGDLS and CDR2 is YYNGEE in the germline V gene. Unmatched junction bases numbered 5, after V lost 0 bases and J lost 4 bases. The CDR3 loop spans 16 amino acids. DNA for the CDR3: TGTGCCAGCAGCGTAGTCCAAGCGGGAGCCACCGGGGAGCTGTTTTTT. It specifies CASSVVQAGATGELFF.

The V and J genes are TRBV5-1 and TRBJ2-6; TRBD1 is a possible D gene (6 bases). CDR3 size: 16 residues. Trimming pared 2 bases from V and 2 bases from J, leaving 11 bases between. Germline V gene lookup returns CDR1 SGHRS and CDR2 YFSETQ. CDR3 sequence: CASSLQGTPGANVLTF. CDR3 sequence (DNA): TGCGCCAGCAGCTTACAGGGAACCCCTGGGGCCAACGTCCTGACTTTC.

V and J are TRBV4-2 and TRBJ2-3; TRBD2 might be the D (5 bases). Germline CDR1 LGHNA, CDR2 YNFKEQ. CDR3 length: 16 residues. V lost 4 bases, J lost 1 base, and 15 bases lay in between. The CDR3 region has the DNA TGTGCCAGCAGCCGCGGTGGAGCCGGGGGCACAGATACGCAGTATTTT. The encoded protein is CASSRGGAGGTDTQYF.

The J gene is TRBJ1-2, the V gene TRBV28; the match to TRBD1 covers 11 bases. Unmatched junction bases numbered 6, after V lost 5 bases and J lost 4 bases. The germline CDR1 and CDR2 sequences are MDHEN and SYDVKM. The CDR3 is made up of 15 amino acids. CDR3 loop: CASSQDRGRLYGYTF. Written as DNA, the CDR3 is TGTGCCAGCAGTCAGGACAGGGGGCGTCTCTATGGCTACACCTTC.

The chain employs TRBV13 and TRBJ1-4; D gene uncertain. Germline-derived CDR1 and CDR2 are PRHDT and FYEKMQ (reference sequence). V lost 5 bases, J lost 5 bases, and 9 bases lay in between. The length of the CDR3 is 13 residues. CDR3 amino acids: CASSTRANEKLFF. Here the CDR3 DNA reads TGTGCCAGCAGCACCAGAGCGAATGAAAAACTGTTTTTT. Based on the CDR3 plus reference TRBV13 and TRBJ1-4, the full variable domain is AAGVIQSPRHLIKEKRETATLKCYPIPRHDTVYWYQQGPGQDPQFLISFYEKMQSDKGSIPDRFSAQQFSDYHSELNMSSLELGDSALYFCASSTRANEKLFFGSGTQLSVL.

The V and J genes are TRBV30 and TRBJ2-3; 13 bases are shared with TRBD2. After removal of 2 bases from V and 5 bases from J, the junction contained 10 bases not matched to a gene. The germline V gene has CDR1 GTSNPN and CDR2 SVGIG (reference sequence). CDR3 length equals 17 residues. The CDR3 loop reads CAWSLGRTSGREDTQYF. The DNA for the CDR3 is TGTGCCTGGAGTCTAGGGAGGACTAGCGGGAGAGAAGATACGCAGTATTTT.

In regard to this clone: Different DNA sequences within this sample yield the same CDR3. The gene calls are TRBV5-1 and TRBJ2-2; 7 bases are shared with TRBD1. Germline V lookup: CDR1 SGHRS, CDR2 YFSETQ. The CDR3 totals 15 residues. Trimming removed 2 bases from V and 2 bases from J; junction bases left unmatched: 3. In DNA, the CDR3 is TGCGCCAGCAGCTTTCGGGACAGAAACACCGGGGAGCTGTTTTTT. This sequence encodes CASSFRDRNTGELFF.

The rearrangement uses TRBV7-2 and TRBJ1-5; D is undetermined. The V gene's germline CDR1 is SGHTA and CDR2 FQGNSA. The CDR3 is 12 residues long. V was clipped by 4 bases and J by 3 bases, with 4 bases between them. The CDR3: CASSSTNQPQHF. Written as DNA, the CDR3 is TGTGCCAGCAGCTCAACCAATCAGCCCCAGCATTTT.

V usage is TRBV7-2 and J usage is TRBJ2-1; 7 nucleotides align to TRBD1. V gave up 6 bases and J gave up 10 bases; unmatched junction bases: 6. CDR3 length: 12 amino acids. Per germline, CDR1 SGHTA and CDR2 FQGNSA. The CDR3 DNA follows: TGTGCCAGCAGGCCCGGGACAGAGGAGCAGTTCTTC. It is translated as CASRPGTEEQFF.

The gene calls are TRBV2 and TRBJ1-5, with D tentatively TRBD1 (5 bases). The CDR3 totals 15 residues. CDR1 SNHLY and CDR2 FYNNEI come from the germline V gene. Trimming stripped 3 bases from V and 5 bases from J, with 14 bases between. The DNA for the CDR3 is TGTGCCAGCAGTGATGTCCGGCAGGGTGATCAGCCCCAGCATTTT. Its translation is CASSDVRQGDQPQHF.

The count of this clone is one. The chain combines TRBV30 with TRBJ2-3; the match to TRBD2 covers 12 bases. This CDR3 region has 16 residues. V shed 3 bases, J shed 0 bases, and the junction held 4 bases outside the gene matches. Germline lookup yields CDR1 GTSNPN and CDR2 SVGIG (reference sequence). CDR3 region: CAWSRGTSGSTDTQYF. In nucleotides, the CDR3 is TGTGCCTGGAGCCGCGGGACTAGCGGGAGCACAGATACGCAGTATTTT. The full variable domain, its missing parts supplied by reference TRBV30 and TRBJ2-3, is SQTIHQWPATLVQPVGSPLSLECTVEGTSNPNLYWYRQAAGRGLQLLFYSVGIGQISSEVPQNLSASRPQDRQFILSSKKLLLSDSGFYLCAWSRGTSGSTDTQYFGPGTRLTVL.

The chain recombines TRBV10-1 with TRBJ2-2, with 9 bases lining up with TRBD1. Per the germline V gene, CDR1 is WNHNN and CDR2 is SYGVQD (reference sequence). The CDR3 spans 16 residues. With 7 bases clipped from V and 5 bases from J, the junction kept 11 bases outside the gene matches. CDR3 loop: CASTPRRTGETGELFF. The CDR3 DNA is TGCGCCAGCACCCCGCGCCGGACAGGGGAGACCGGGGAGCTGTTTTTT.

The chain uses TRBV28 and TRBJ1-5, with a tentative D call TRBD1 (5 bases). CDR1 is MDHEN, CDR2 SYDVKM, per germline. The CDR3 sequence is 17 residues long. V shed 7 bases and J shed 0 bases, with 19 bases lying between them. The CDR3 DNA follows: TGTGCCAGCATAATGGCAGGGAGATATTATAGCAATCAGCCCCAGCATTTT. This sequence encodes CASIMAGRYYSNQPQHF.

For this clone: Distinct nucleotide sequences in the sample also encode this CDR3. The genes are TRBV6-5 and TRBJ1-1; perhaps TRBD1 as D (6 bases). This CDR3 region has 15 residues. The V and J ends lost 8 bases and 0 bases respectively, with 16 bases between them. Germline lookup yields CDR1 MNHEY and CDR2 SVGAGI. The CDR3 bases are TGTGCCAGCTGTCGGGGGGACATCATGAACACTGAAGCTTTCTTT. Its translation: CASCRGDIMNTEAFF.

The V gene is TRBV19, the J gene TRBJ2-6, with 8 bases lining up with TRBD1. Germline-derived CDR1 and CDR2 are LNHDA and SQIVND (reference sequence). J was trimmed by 0 bases and V by 9 bases; bases with no gene match: 4. The CDR3 consists of 15 residues. CDR3 amino acids: CASGQGSSGANVLTF. Written as DNA, the CDR3 is TGTGCCAGCGGACAGGGTTCCTCTGGGGCCAACGTCCTGACTTTC.

The chain combines TRBV2 with TRBJ2-5; no definite D call. The CDR3 is made up of 14 amino acids. Trimming pared 4 bases from V and 1 base from J, leaving 10 bases between. In germline, CDR1 is SNHLY, CDR2 FYNNEI. The CDR3 protein is CASSAPGSQETQYF. The CDR3 DNA reads as TGTGCCAGCAGTGCCCCAGGTAGCCAAGAGACCCAGTACTTC.

V and J are TRBV28 and TRBJ1-1; a possible D gene is TRBD1 (5 bases). Germline CDR1 is MDHEN and CDR2 is SYDVKM. This CDR3 has 15 residues. The germline V and J ends were trimmed by 6 bases and 0 bases, with 14 bases remaining between them. Written as DNA, the CDR3 is TGTGCCAGCAGCCCGGGACCCATGGTGAACACTGAAGCTTTCTTT. This encodes CASSPGPMVNTEAFF. The complete variable domain, with remaining parts taken from reference TRBV28 and TRBJ1-1, reads DVKVTQSSRYLVKRTGEKVFLECVQDMDHENMFWYRQDPGLGLRLIYFSYDVKMKEKGDIPEGYSVSREKKERFSLILESASTNQTSMYLCASSPGPMVNTEAFFGQGTRLTVV.

J is TRBJ2-3 and V is TRBV15; 9 positions agree with TRBD2. CDR1 is LNHNV and CDR2 is YYDKDF in the germline V gene (reference sequence). This CDR3 has 14 residues. The V and J ends lost 0 bases and 8 bases, in that order; junction bases with no gene match: 3. The CDR3 sequence is CATSREVAGVTQYF. DNA for the CDR3: TGTGCCACCAGCAGAGAGGTAGCGGGAGTTACGCAGTATTTT.

The chain combines TRBV4-1 with TRBJ1-1; D remains unclear. The germline CDR1 and CDR2 sequences are MGHRA and YSYEKL. The V and J ends lost 0 bases and 4 bases respectively, with 9 bases between them. The CDR3 consists of 14 residues. The CDR3 sequence: CASSQDSLPTEAFF. The CDR3 DNA follows: TGCGCCAGCAGCCAAGACTCCCTCCCCACTGAAGCTTTCTTT.

The rearrangement uses TRBV6-4 and TRBJ2-1; D not certain. Germline loops: CDR1 MRHNA, CDR2 SNTAGT. V was pared by 3 bases and J by 4 bases, with 7 bases between. This CDR3 is built from 13 residues. The CDR3 coding sequence is TGTGCCAGCAGTGATCTTAAGTACAATGAGCAGTTCTTC. It yields the protein CASSDLKYNEQFF.

CDR3 sequence (DNA): TGTGCCAGCACCCCCCCGGGACAGGAGTACAATGAGCAGTTCTTC. Translated, it gives CASTPPGQEYNEQFF. The rearrangement uses TRBV27 and TRBJ2-1; the match to TRBD1 covers 8 bases. Per germline, CDR1 MNHEY and CDR2 SMNVEV (reference sequence). V dropped 7 bases and J dropped 4; count of bases not matched to a gene: 9. This CDR3 is built from 15 residues.

CDR3 DNA sequence: TGTGCCAGCAGTTTATATTTAGCGGGTGAGCAGTTCTTC. This sequence encodes CASSLYLAGEQFF. The chain couples TRBV27 to TRBJ2-1, with 7 bases lining up with TRBD2. The CDR3 consists of 13 residues. V lost 1 base and J lost 9; bases outside the gene matches: 3. Germline CDR1 is MNHEY and CDR2 is SMNVEV (reference sequence).

The V and J genes are TRBV9 and TRBJ1-1; D uncertain. The V gene lost 3 bases and the J gene lost 5 bases, with 11 bases spanning the gap. The CDR3 consists of 13 residues. CDR1 and CDR2 from the germline V gene are SGDLS and YYNGEE. The chain's CDR3 is CASSAGRETEAFF. DNA of the CDR3: TGTGCCAGCAGCGCCGGGAGGGAGACTGAAGCTTTCTTT.

A remark on this clone: This sample also contains other DNA sequences that code for the same CDR3. The rearrangement joins TRBV28 to TRBJ2-7, with D perhaps given as TRBD1 or TRBD2 (5 bases each). The CDR3 is 13 residues long. Deletions cut 5 bases from V and 4 bases from J, with 12 bases between. CDR1 MDHEN and CDR2 SYDVKM come from the germline V gene. CDR3 loop: CASSPGREYEQYF. The CDR3 DNA reads as TGTGCCAGCAGTCCGGGACGGGAATACGAGCAGTACTTC.

J is TRBJ2-3 and V is TRBV11-2, with D uncertain. V lost 2 bases to trimming and J lost 0 bases, with 6 bases between them. This CDR3 spans 14 amino acids. Per germline, CDR1 SGHAT and CDR2 FQNNGV. The CDR3 coding sequence is TGTGCCAGCAGCTTAACTGGGAGCACAGATACGCAGTATTTT. Translated: CASSLTGSTDTQYF.

J is TRBJ2-5 and V is TRBV7-9; no clear D gene. The germline V gene encodes CDR1 SEHNR and CDR2 FQNEAQ (reference sequence). V lost 3 bases and J 2 bases, leaving 13 bases between the germline ends. The CDR3 spans 15 residues. The CDR3 sequence is CASSFGQVLQETQYF. CDR3 in DNA: TGTGCCAGCAGCTTCGGGCAGGTGCTACAAGAGACCCAGTACTTC.

Here the CDR3 DNA reads TGCGCCAGCAGCCAAGCGACAGGGGGCGGCTATGGCTACACCTTC. This codes for CASSQATGGGYGYTF. The V gene is TRBV4-3, the J gene TRBJ1-2; 10 bases line up with TRBD1. With 1 base clipped from V and 4 bases from J, the junction kept 3 bases outside the gene matches. The CDR3 covers 15 residues. Per germline, CDR1 LGHNA and CDR2 YSLEER.